Listed here are 13 T cell receptor beta chains from one sample, sequenced in a study of blood T cell repertoires in COVID-19. The protocol was immunoSEQ multiplex PCR, while the TCRdb copy is restricted to in-frame clones and leaves out a portion. The repertoire holds about 100,000 clones, with just over 85% as singletons. The sequencing input was peripheral blood. The receptors come from a human donor in a cohort sampled during active COVID-19.

This clone was seen more than once but under ten times. DNA for the CDR3: TGTGCCAGCAGCCGACAAACAGACCTTAATGAAAAACTGTTTTTT. It encodes CASSRQTDLNEKLFF. J is TRBJ1-4 and V is TRBV7-9, with D unresolved. CDR1 and CDR2 (germline): SEHNR, FQNEAQ (reference sequence). The CDR3 loop spans 15 amino acids. V was cut by 5 bases and J by 4 bases, with 14 bases left in between.

The chain employs TRBV6-6 and TRBJ1-2; no clear D gene. Trimming left V 4 bases short and J 7 bases short, with 13 bases between. The CDR3 runs to 13 residues. Germline lookup yields CDR1 MNHNY and CDR2 SVGAGI (reference sequence). CDR3 protein: CASSSINSFGYTF. The CDR3 DNA is TGTGCCAGCAGTTCAATTAACAGCTTTGGCTACACCTTC.

The chain combines TRBV15 with TRBJ2-2; 12 nucleotides agree with TRBD2. V lost 3 bases, J lost 6 bases, and 5 bases stayed unmatched. The length of the CDR3 is 16 residues. Germline V CDR1 and CDR2: LNHNV, YYDKDF (reference sequence). The CDR3 sequence: CATSRWLAGGAGELFF. In nucleotides, the CDR3 is TGTGCCACCAGCAGGTGGCTAGCGGGAGGGGCCGGGGAGCTGTTTTTT.

The rearrangement links TRBV7-9 to TRBJ1-5, with no clear D. V lost 1 base, J lost 4 bases, and 17 bases lay in between. The CDR3 has 17 residues. CDR1 and CDR2 (germline): SEHNR, FQNEAQ (reference sequence). As DNA, the CDR3 is TGTGCCAGCAGCTTAGGAGAGGTCACCCTCGAAAATCAGCCCCAGCATTTT. It encodes CASSLGEVTLENQPQHF.

V and J are TRBV9 and TRBJ2-2; no reliable D call. Trimming took 4 bases from V and 0 from J, leaving 7 bases between them. Germline-derived CDR1 and CDR2 are SGDLS and YYNGEE. CDR3 length: 14 residues. CDR3 region: CASSSPSNTGELFF. In DNA, the CDR3 is TGTGCCAGCAGCTCCCCCTCGAACACCGGGGAGCTGTTTTTT. Full variable domain (missing parts from reference TRBV9 and TRBJ2-2): DSGVTQTPKHLITATGQRVTLRCSPRSGDLSVYWYQQSLDQGLQFLIQYYNGEERAKGNILERFSAQQFPDLHSELNLSSLELGDSALYFCASSSPSNTGELFFGEGSRLTVL.

This chain uses TRBV6-5 with TRBJ2-7; 9 bases map to TRBD2. The CDR3 runs 14 residues. Unmatched junction bases numbered 3, after V lost 2 bases and J lost 4 bases. Per the germline V gene, CDR1 is MNHEY and CDR2 is SVGAGI. The CDR3 spells CASSYVAGVYEQYF. The DNA for the CDR3 is TGTGCCAGCAGTTACGTAGCGGGAGTTTACGAGCAGTACTTC.

V usage is TRBV7-8 and J usage is TRBJ1-6; 8 bases fit TRBD1. Looked up from germline, CDR1 is SGHVS and CDR2 is FQNEAQ. V was pared by 5 bases and J by 5 bases, with 2 bases of the junction left unmatched. This CDR3 is 14 amino acids long. Here the CDR3 DNA reads TGTGCCAGCAGCACGGGACAGGATAATTCACCCCTCCACTTT. It codes for CASSTGQDNSPLHF.

The chain employs TRBV19 and TRBJ2-7; D is perhaps TRBD1 (6 bases). V gave up 6 bases and J gave up 0 bases, with 15 bases separating them. Germline CDR1 reads LNHDA; CDR2 reads SQIVND (reference sequence). This CDR3 region has 15 residues. The CDR3 loop reads CASRGRDTPSYEQYF. DNA of the CDR3: TGTGCCAGTAGGGGTAGGGACACCCCCTCCTACGAGCAGTACTTC.

The gene calls are TRBV9 and TRBJ2-3; maybe TRBD2 (6 bases). The CDR3 length is 14 residues. V was pared by 0 bases and J by 4 bases, with 9 bases between. Germline V CDR1 and CDR2: SGDLS, YYNGEE. The CDR3 region has the DNA TGTGCCAGCAGCGTAGTCGGGGGTGCAGATACGCAGTATTTT. This sequence encodes CASSVVGGADTQYF.

This clone showed up just a few times. This sequence joins TRBV7-9 and TRBJ2-7; D remains unclear. The CDR3 sequence is 14 residues long. Trimming took off 4 bases at V and 7 bases at J, with 17 bases between the two ends. Per germline, CDR1 SEHNR and CDR2 FQNEAQ (reference sequence). This CDR3 reads CASSSERRVGEQYF. The CDR3 bases are TGTGCCAGCAGCTCCGAGAGACGGGTGGGTGAGCAGTACTTC.

In its sample, this clone was seen once. The chain combines TRBV6-6 with TRBJ1-2, with D tentatively TRBD1 (5 bases). Trimming removed 4 bases at V and 4 bases at J, with 10 bases between. The germline CDR1 and CDR2 sequences are MNHNY and SVGAGI (reference sequence). This CDR3 comprises 13 residues. In DNA form, the CDR3 reads TGTGCCAGCAGTTCAAGGGGAGGCTATGGCTACACCTTC. This encodes CASSSRGGYGYTF.

This chain connects TRBV29-1 to TRBJ2-5; possibly TRBD2 for D (7 bases). V dropped 7 bases and J dropped 5 bases, with 17 bases sitting between them. The CDR3 consists of 13 residues. Germline-derived CDR1 and CDR2 are SQVTM and ANQGSEA. CDR3 sequence (DNA): TGCAGCGCGGGCGGGGGCCCTGGGGAGACCCAGTACTTC. Residues: CSAGGGPGETQYF.

The rearrangement links TRBV5-6 to TRBJ2-1; 8 bases are shared with TRBD2. V shed 0 bases, J shed 9 bases, and the junction held 11 bases outside the gene matches. The CDR3 totals 16 residues. Germline values: CDR1 SGHDT, CDR2 YYEEEE. CDR3 coding DNA: TGTGCCAGCAGCTTGGGGGTGAGTAGCGGGATGGTTGAGCAGTTCTTC. This codes for CASSLGVSSGMVEQFF.